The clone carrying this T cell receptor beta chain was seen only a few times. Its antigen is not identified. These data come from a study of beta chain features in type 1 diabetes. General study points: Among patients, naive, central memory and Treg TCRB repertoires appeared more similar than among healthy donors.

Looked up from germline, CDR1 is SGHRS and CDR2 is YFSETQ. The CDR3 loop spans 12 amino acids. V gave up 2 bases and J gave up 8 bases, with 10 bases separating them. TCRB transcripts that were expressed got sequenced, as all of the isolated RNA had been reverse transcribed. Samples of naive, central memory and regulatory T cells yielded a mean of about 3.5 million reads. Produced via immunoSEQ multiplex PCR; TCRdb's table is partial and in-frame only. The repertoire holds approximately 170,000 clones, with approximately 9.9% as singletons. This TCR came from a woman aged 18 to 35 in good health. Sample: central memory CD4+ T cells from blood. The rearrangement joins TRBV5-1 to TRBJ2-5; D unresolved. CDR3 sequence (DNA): TGCGCCAGCAGCTTAGATGTAGATACCCAGTACTTC. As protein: CASSLDVDTQYF.